The 20 T cell receptor beta chains given below trace back to one sample, sequenced in a study of cytomegalovirus exposure and HLA in healthy donors. Primers: 60 Vbeta forward and 13 Jbeta reverse. This table comes from immunoSEQ multiplex PCR, and its TCRdb copy is limited to in-frame clones, with some not included. The sample lists 150,000 to 200,000 clones, over 75% occurring once. The source material was PBMCs. All receptors derive from a woman aged 50 to 65 in good health and CMV-seronegative.

V usage is TRBV5-1 and J usage is TRBJ1-5; 10 bases are shared with TRBD1. Trimming took 2 bases from V and 7 from J; bases not matched to a gene: 6. The CDR3 spans 15 residues. Per the germline V gene, CDR1 is SGHRS and CDR2 is YFSETQ. Here the CDR3 reads CASSLGQGVGQPQHF. The CDR3 DNA is TGCGCCAGCAGCTTAGGACAGGGGGTGGGGCAGCCCCAGCATTTT.

The chain joins TRBV13 to TRBJ2-5, with unresolved D. Germline V gene data show CDR1 as PRHDT and CDR2 as FYEKMQ (reference sequence). V shed 2 bases and J shed 3 bases, with 16 bases lying between them. This CDR3 is built from 16 residues. The CDR3 DNA reads TGTGCCAGCAGCTTATCGCGCCTAACCACCAAAGAGACCCAGTACTTC. It encodes CASSLSRLTTKETQYF. The full variable domain, rest sourced from reference TRBV13 and TRBJ2-5, is AAGVIQSPRHLIKEKRETATLKCYPIPRHDTVYWYQQGPGQDPQFLISFYEKMQSDKGSIPDRFSAQQFSDYHSELNMSSLELGDSALYFCASSLSRLTTKETQYFGPGTRLLVL.

The chain employs TRBV29-1 and TRBJ2-1; D ambiguous. V was trimmed by 4 bases and J by 5 bases, leaving 12 bases between them. The CDR3 consists of 13 residues. Germline V lookup: CDR1 SQVTM, CDR2 ANQGSEA. CDR3 in amino acids: CSVVTQLDNEQFF. The CDR3 nucleotides read TGCAGCGTTGTGACGCAGCTAGACAATGAGCAGTTCTTC.

The chain couples TRBV6-6 to TRBJ2-3, with D hard to call. The germline CDR1 and CDR2 sequences are MNHNY and SVGAGI (reference sequence). This CDR3 is 15 amino acids long. The V end was cut by 0 bases, the J end by 3 bases, with 10 bases between. CDR3 loop: CASSYSAGMTDTQYF. The CDR3 DNA is TGTGCCAGCAGTTACTCGGCAGGAATGACAGATACGCAGTATTTT.

The chain carries TRBV9 and TRBJ1-2; tentative D call: TRBD1 (5 bases). Germline CDR1 is SGDLS and CDR2 is YYNGEE. This CDR3 region has 15 residues. Trimming shortened V by 0 bases and J by 2 bases, and 11 bases separated the two germline ends. The CDR3 sequence: CASSVDQSGNYGYTF. In DNA, the CDR3 is TGTGCCAGCAGCGTAGACCAGTCAGGGAACTATGGCTACACCTTC.

The chain employs TRBV6-5 and TRBJ1-3, with D unclear. The V gene's germline CDR1 is MNHEY and CDR2 SVGAGI. The CDR3 is 14 amino acids. V was trimmed by 6 bases and J by 2 bases, leaving 11 bases between them. CDR3 nucleotide sequence: TGTGCCAGCAGCTTATCCGCTACTGGAAACACCATATATTTT. Protein sequence: CASSLSATGNTIYF.

The chain links TRBV6-5 to TRBJ1-4, with D possibly matching TRBD1 (6 bases). Germline V gene sequence: CDR1 MNHEY, CDR2 SVGAGI. The CDR3 runs to 15 residues. Deletions cut 6 bases from V and 5 bases from J, with 16 bases between. DNA for the CDR3: TGTGCCAGCAGACCCCACAGGGATAGGAATGAAAAACTGTTTTTT. Protein sequence: CASRPHRDRNEKLFF.

This chain joins TRBV13 and TRBJ2-1; 8 nucleotides align to TRBD2. The germline V gene has CDR1 PRHDT and CDR2 FYEKMQ (reference sequence). The CDR3 covers 16 residues. The ends lost 4 bases at V and 3 bases at J; junction bases unmatched: 8. The CDR3 sequence is CASSSIYSGVYNEQFF. CDR3 DNA sequence: TGTGCCAGCAGCTCCATTTATAGCGGGGTCTACAATGAGCAGTTCTTC.

The rearrangement uses TRBV7-2 and TRBJ1-1, with D possibly matching TRBD1 (6 bases). This CDR3 comprises 15 residues. CDR1 SGHTA and CDR2 FQGNSA come from the germline V gene. Trimming took 3 bases from V and 3 from J, leaving 14 bases between them. The CDR3: CASSFRGGRDTEAFF. The CDR3 DNA is TGTGCCAGCAGCTTCCGTGGGGGCAGGGACACTGAAGCTTTCTTT.

This clone was counted once. The CDR3 DNA reads as TGTGCCGGCCGGGACAGGGTTCACGGGGAGCTGTTTTTT. The encoded protein is CAGRDRVHGELFF. This chain connects TRBV6-5 to TRBJ2-2; 9 positions agree with TRBD1. The CDR3 totals 13 residues. Germline trimming cut 11 bases from V and 7 bases from J; bases unmatched to any gene: 8. Germline lookup yields CDR1 MNHEY and CDR2 SVGAGI.

The gene calls are TRBV6-6 and TRBJ1-5, with D perhaps matching TRBD1 (6 bases). Germline loops: CDR1 MNHNY, CDR2 SVGAGI (reference sequence). Trimming stripped 2 bases from V and 5 bases from J, with 16 bases between. This CDR3 has 16 residues. The CDR3 region is CASSYEKGTSHQPQHF. The CDR3 coding sequence is TGTGCCAGCAGTTACGAGAAGGGGACAAGCCATCAGCCCCAGCATTTT.

The chain has TRBV19 and TRBJ2-5; 9 bases match TRBD1. Looked up from germline, CDR1 is LNHDA and CDR2 is SQIVND (reference sequence). The CDR3 covers 17 residues. Unmatched junction bases numbered 12, after V lost 3 bases and J lost 4 bases. CDR3 in DNA: TGTGCCAGTAGTATTGAGGGACAGGGAACCTCGGGAGAGACCCAGTACTTC. Its translation is CASSIEGQGTSGETQYF.

The chain employs TRBV6-1 and TRBJ2-5; 7 bases map to TRBD2. Per germline, CDR1 MNHNS and CDR2 SASEGT. The junction had 6 bases not matched to a gene; V was cut back by 9 bases and J by 2 bases. This CDR3 has 13 amino acids. CDR3 amino acids: CASQRGPQETQYF. CDR3 bases: TGTGCCAGTCAGCGGGGTCCTCAAGAGACCCAGTACTTC.

The table lists this clone with a count of one. The chain combines TRBV2 with TRBJ2-1, with D possibly matching TRBD1 (6 bases). The V gene's germline CDR1 is SNHLY and CDR2 FYNNEI. The CDR3 loop spans 14 amino acids. The V end was cut by 6 bases, the J end by 0 bases, with 9 bases between. The CDR3 coding sequence is TGTGCCAGCAGCGACAGGTACTCCTACAATGAGCAGTTCTTC. Protein product: CASSDRYSYNEQFF.

The CDR3 DNA sequence: TGCGCCAGCAGCCAAGAAGGGGGAGTGGTCGGGGAGCTGTTTTTT. Its translation is CASSQEGGVVGELFF. V usage is TRBV4-1 and J usage is TRBJ2-2, with TRBD1 as a possible D gene (6 bases). Per germline, CDR1 MGHRA and CDR2 YSYEKL. The CDR3 consists of 15 residues. V shed 0 bases and J shed 7 bases, with 12 bases lying between them.

V usage is TRBV5-1 and J usage is TRBJ2-7, with D possibly matching TRBD1 (6 bases). Germline lookup yields CDR1 SGHRS and CDR2 YFSETQ. Trimming took off 4 bases at V and 11 bases at J, with 16 bases between the two ends. The CDR3 length is 12 residues. CDR3 sequence (DNA): TGCGCCAGCAGCCAAACAGGGTCCCAGGAGTACTTC. The encoded protein is CASSQTGSQEYF. The full variable domain, in which reference TRBV5-1 and TRBJ2-7 provide the parts outside the CDR3, is KAGVTQTPRYLIKTRGQQVTLSCSPISGHRSVSWYQQTPGQGLQFLFEYFSETQRNKGNFPGRFSGRQFSNSRSEMNVSTLELGDSALYLCASSQTGSQEYFGPGTRLTVT.

The J gene is TRBJ2-1, the V gene TRBV10-3; TRBD2 agrees at 7 bases. Per the germline V gene, CDR1 is ENHRY and CDR2 is SYGVKD. The V gene end was trimmed by 6 bases and the J gene end by 2 bases; junction bases not matched to a gene: 10. The CDR3 covers 16 residues. In DNA form, the CDR3 reads TGTGCCATCAGGGACCCTAGCGGTCCGGCCTACAATGAGCAGTTCTTC. Translated: CAIRDPSGPAYNEQFF.

This clone was observed a few times. This chain joins TRBV11-2 and TRBJ2-7; 9 nucleotides agree with TRBD2. The CDR3 length is 14 residues. V shed 6 bases and J 8 bases; nucleotides not matched to a gene: 11. Per the germline V gene, CDR1 is SGHAT and CDR2 is FQNNGV. The chain's CDR3 is CASSFVSGGSQQYF. The DNA for the CDR3 is TGTGCCAGCAGTTTCGTTAGCGGGGGTTCTCAGCAGTACTTC.

The CDR3: CASSSRSVDTQYF. In nucleotides, the CDR3 is TGTGCCAGCAGTTCTAGGTCGGTTGATACGCAGTATTTT. The rearrangement uses TRBV7-2 and TRBJ2-3, with D unclear. From germline, CDR1 is SGHTA and CDR2 FQGNSA. Trimming took 6 bases from V and 6 from J, leaving 13 bases between them. The CDR3 sequence is 13 residues long.

The chain couples TRBV11-2 to TRBJ2-7; D gene ambiguous. V lost 4 bases, J lost 2 bases, and 6 bases lay in between. There are 12 residues in the CDR3. Germline V gene lookup returns CDR1 SGHAT and CDR2 FQNNGV. CDR3 protein: CASSSDTYEQYF. CDR3 DNA sequence: TGTGCCAGCAGCTCTGACACCTACGAGCAGTACTTC.